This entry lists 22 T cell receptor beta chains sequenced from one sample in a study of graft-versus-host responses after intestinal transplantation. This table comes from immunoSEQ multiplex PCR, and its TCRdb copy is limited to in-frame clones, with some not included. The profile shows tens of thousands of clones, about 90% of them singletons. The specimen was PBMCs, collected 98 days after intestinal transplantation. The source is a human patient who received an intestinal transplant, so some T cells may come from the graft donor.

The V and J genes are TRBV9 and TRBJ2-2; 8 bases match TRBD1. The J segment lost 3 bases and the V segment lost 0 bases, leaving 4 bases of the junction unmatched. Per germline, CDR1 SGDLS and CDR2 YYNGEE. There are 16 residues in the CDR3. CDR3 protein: CASSVEPGGYTGELFF. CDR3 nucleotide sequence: TGTGCCAGCAGCGTAGAGCCAGGGGGCTACACCGGGGAGCTGTTTTTT.

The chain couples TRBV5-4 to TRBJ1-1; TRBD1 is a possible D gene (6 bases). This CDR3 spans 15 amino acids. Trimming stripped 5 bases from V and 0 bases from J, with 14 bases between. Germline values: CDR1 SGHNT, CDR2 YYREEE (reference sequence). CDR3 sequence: CASRPSGVLNTEAFF. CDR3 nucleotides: TGTGCCAGCAGACCATCAGGGGTCCTGAACACTGAAGCTTTCTTT.

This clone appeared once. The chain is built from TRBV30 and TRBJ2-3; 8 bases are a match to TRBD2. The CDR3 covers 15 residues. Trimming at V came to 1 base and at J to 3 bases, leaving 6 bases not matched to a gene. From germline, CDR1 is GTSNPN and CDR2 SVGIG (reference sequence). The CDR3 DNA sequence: TGTGCCTGGAGTGGCGCCGGCGGGAGGACAGATACGCAGTATTTT. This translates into CAWSGAGGRTDTQYF. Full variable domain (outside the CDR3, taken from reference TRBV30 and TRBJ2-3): SQTIHQWPATLVQPVGSPLSLECTVEGTSNPNLYWYRQAAGRGLQLLFYSVGIGQISSEVPQNLSASRPQDRQFILSSKKLLLSDSGFYLCAWSGAGGRTDTQYFGPGTRLTVL.

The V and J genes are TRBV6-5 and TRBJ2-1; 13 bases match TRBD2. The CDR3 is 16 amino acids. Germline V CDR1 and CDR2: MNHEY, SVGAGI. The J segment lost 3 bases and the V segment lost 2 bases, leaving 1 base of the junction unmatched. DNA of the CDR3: TGTGCCAGCAGTTACGGGACTAGCGGGAACTACAATGAGCAGTTCTTC. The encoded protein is CASSYGTSGNYNEQFF.

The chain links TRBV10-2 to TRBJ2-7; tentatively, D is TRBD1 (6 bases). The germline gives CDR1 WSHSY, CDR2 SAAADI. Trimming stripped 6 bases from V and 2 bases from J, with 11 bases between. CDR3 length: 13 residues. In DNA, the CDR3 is TGCGCCAGCAGAACAGGGCCCGCCTACGAGCAGTACTTC. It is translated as CASRTGPAYEQYF.

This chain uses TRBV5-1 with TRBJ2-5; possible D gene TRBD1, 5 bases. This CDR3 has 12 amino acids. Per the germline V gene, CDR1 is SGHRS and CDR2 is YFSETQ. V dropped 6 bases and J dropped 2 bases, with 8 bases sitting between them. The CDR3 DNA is TGCGCCAGCACCAGGACACAAGAGACCCAGTACTTC. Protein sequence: CASTRTQETQYF.

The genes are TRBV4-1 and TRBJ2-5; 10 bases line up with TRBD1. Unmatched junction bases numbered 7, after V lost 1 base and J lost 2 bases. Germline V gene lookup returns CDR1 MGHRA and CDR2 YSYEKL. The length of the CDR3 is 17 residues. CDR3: CASSQGFSDRGQETQYF. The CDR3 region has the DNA TGCGCCAGCAGCCAAGGGTTCTCGGACAGGGGGCAAGAGACCCAGTACTTC.

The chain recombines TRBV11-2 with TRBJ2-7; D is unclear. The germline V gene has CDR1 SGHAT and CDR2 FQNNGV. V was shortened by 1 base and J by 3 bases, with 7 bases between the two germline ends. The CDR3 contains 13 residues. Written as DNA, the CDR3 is TGTGCCAGCAGCTTAGGGCCTGGCTACGAGCAGTACTTC. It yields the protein CASSLGPGYEQYF.

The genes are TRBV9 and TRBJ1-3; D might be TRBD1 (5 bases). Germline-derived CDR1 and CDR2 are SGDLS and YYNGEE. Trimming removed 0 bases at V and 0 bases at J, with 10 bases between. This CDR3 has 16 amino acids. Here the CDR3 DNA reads TGTGCCAGCAGCGTAGACTGGGGCACCTCTGGAAACACCATATATTTT. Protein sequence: CASSVDWGTSGNTIYF. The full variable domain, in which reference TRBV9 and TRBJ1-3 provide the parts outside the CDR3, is DSGVTQTPKHLITATGQRVTLRCSPRSGDLSVYWYQQSLDQGLQFLIQYYNGEERAKGNILERFSAQQFPDLHSELNLSSLELGDSALYFCASSVDWGTSGNTIYFGEGSWLTVV.

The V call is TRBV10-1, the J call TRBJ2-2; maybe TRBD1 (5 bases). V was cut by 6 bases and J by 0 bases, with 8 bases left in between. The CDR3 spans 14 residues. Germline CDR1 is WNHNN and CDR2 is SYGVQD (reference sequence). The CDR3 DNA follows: TGCGCCAGCAGAGGGGATTCGAACACCGGGGAGCTGTTTTTT. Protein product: CASRGDSNTGELFF.

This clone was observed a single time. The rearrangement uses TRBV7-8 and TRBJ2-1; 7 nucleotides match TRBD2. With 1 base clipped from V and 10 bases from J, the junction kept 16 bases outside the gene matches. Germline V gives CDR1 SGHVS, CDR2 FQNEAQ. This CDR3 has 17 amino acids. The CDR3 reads CASSLVIGRPPEIEQFF. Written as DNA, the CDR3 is TGTGCCAGCAGCTTAGTTATCGGGAGGCCCCCCGAGATCGAGCAGTTCTTC.

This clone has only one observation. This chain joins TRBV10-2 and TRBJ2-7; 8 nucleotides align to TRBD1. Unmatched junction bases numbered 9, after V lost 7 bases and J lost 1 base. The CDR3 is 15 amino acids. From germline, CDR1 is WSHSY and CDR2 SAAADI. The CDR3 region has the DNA TGCGCCAGCACCCCTGACAGGGGCCCATCCTACGAGCAGTACTTC. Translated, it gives CASTPDRGPSYEQYF.

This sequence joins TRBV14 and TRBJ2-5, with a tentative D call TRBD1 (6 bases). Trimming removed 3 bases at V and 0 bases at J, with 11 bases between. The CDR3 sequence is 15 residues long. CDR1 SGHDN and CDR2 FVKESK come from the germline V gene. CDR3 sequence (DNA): TGTGCCAGCAGCCAGCCGGACAGCTACCAAGAGACCCAGTACTTC. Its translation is CASSQPDSYQETQYF.

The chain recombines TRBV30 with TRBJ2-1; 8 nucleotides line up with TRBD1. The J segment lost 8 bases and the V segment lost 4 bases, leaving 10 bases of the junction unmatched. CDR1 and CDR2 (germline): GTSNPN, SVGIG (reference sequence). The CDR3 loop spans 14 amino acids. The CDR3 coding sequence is TGTGCCTGGACTTTGATCGCAGGGGGCCATGAGCAGTTCTTC. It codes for CAWTLIAGGHEQFF.

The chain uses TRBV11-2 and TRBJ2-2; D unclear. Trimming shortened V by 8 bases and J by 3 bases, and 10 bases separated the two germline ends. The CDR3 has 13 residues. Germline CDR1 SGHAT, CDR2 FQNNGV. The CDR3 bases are TGTGCCAGCGACCGGTGGCACACCGGGGAGCTGTTTTTT. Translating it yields CASDRWHTGELFF.

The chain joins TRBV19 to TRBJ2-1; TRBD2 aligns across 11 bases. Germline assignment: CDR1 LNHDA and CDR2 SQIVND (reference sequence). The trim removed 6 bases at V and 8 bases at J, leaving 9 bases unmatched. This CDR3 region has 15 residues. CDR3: CASSPTSGGKYEQFF. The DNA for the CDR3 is TGTGCCAGTAGCCCCACTAGCGGGGGCAAATATGAGCAGTTCTTC.

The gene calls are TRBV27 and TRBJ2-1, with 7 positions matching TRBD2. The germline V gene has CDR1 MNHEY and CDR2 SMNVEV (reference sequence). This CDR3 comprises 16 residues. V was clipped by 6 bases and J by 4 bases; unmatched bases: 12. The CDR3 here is CASSAWGRAEYNEQFF. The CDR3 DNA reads TGTGCCAGCAGCGCGTGGGGGAGGGCGGAATACAATGAGCAGTTCTTC.

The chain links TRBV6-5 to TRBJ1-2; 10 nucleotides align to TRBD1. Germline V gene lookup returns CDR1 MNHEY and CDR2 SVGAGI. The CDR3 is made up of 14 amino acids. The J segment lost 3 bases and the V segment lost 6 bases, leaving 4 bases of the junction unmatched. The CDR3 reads CASSRGQGDYGYTF. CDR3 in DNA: TGTGCCAGCAGCCGCGGACAGGGGGACTATGGCTACACCTTC.

The CDR3 DNA reads as TGTGCCAGCAATTTGGGAGGGTCCCACGAGCAGTACTTC. Translated: CASNLGGSHEQYF. The chain uses TRBV6-6 and TRBJ2-7, with 7 bases matching TRBD2. The germline gives CDR1 MNHNY, CDR2 SVGAGI (reference sequence). V lost 7 bases and J lost 5; bases outside the gene matches: 8. The CDR3 contains 13 residues.

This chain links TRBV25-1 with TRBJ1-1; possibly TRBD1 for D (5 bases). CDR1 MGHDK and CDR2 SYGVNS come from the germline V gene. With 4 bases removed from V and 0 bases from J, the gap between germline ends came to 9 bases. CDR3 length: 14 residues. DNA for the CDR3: TGTGCCAGCAGTGGGGGACTGATGAACACTGAAGCTTTCTTT. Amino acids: CASSGGLMNTEAFF.

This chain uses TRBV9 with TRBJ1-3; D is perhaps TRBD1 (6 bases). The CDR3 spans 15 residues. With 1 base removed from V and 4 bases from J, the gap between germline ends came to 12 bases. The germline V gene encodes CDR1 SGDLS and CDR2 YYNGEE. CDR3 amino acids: CASSVRQAPGNTIYF. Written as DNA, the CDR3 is TGTGCCAGCAGCGTAAGACAGGCACCCGGAAACACCATATATTTT.

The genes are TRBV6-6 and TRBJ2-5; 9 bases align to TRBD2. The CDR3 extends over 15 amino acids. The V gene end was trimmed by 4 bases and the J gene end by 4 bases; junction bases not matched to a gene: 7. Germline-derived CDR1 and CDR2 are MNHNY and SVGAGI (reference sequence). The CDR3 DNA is TGTGCCAGCAGTTTCCCGCGGGGGGGGTCAGAGACCCAGTACTTC. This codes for CASSFPRGGSETQYF.